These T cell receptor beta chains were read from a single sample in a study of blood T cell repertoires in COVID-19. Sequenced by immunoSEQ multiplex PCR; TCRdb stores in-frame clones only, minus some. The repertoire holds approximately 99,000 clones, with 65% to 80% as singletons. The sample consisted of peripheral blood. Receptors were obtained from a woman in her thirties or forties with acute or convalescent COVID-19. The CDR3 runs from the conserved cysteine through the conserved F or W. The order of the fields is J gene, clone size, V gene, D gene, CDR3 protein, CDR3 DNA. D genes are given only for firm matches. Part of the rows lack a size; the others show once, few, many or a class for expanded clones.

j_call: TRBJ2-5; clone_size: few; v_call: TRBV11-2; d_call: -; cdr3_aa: CASSPAGGETQYF; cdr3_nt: TGTGCCAGCAGCCCAGCGGGTGGTGAGACCCAGTACTTC
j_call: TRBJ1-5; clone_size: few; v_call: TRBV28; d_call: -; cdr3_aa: CASSGGSNQPQHF; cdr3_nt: TGTGCCAGCAGTGGGGGCAGCAATCAGCCCCAGCATTTT
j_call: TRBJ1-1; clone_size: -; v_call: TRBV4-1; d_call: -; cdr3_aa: CASSQDSRGGTEAFF; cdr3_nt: TGCGCCAGCAGCCAAGATTCGCGGGGGGGTACTGAAGCTTTCTTT
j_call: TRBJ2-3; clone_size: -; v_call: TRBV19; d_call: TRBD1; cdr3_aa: CATTDRADTQYF; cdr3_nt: TGTGCCACCACGGACAGGGCAGATACGCAGTATTTT
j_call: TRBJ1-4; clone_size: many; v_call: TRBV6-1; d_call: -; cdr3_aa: CASSETAGTNEKLFF; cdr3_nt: TGTGCCAGCAGTGAAACGGCAGGGACTAATGAAAAACTGTTTTTT
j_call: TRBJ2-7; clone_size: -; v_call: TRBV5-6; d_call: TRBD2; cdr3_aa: CASSLAGGTRPYEQYF; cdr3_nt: TGTGCCAGCAGCTTGGCCGGGGGGACGAGGCCCTACGAGCAGTACTTC
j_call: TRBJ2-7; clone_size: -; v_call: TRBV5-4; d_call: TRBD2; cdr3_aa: CASSWGGASGALGYEQYF; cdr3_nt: TGTGCCAGCAGCTGGGGTGGGGCTAGCGGGGCCCTAGGATACGAGCAGTACTTC
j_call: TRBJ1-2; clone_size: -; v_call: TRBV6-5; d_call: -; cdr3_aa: CASSRGLFTRNGYTF; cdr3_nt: TGTGCCAGCAGCCGAGGGTTGTTTACGAGGAATGGCTACACCTTC
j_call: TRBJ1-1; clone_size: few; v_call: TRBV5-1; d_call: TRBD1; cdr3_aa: CASSPYLPYRTGRVTEAFF; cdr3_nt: TGCGCCAGCAGCCCGTATCTCCCGTACCGGACAGGGCGGGTCACTGAAGCTTTCTTT
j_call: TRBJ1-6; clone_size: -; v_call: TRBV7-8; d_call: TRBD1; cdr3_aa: CASSRETGANSPLHF; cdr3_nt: TGTGCCAGCAGCCGAGAGACAGGGGCTAATTCACCCCTCCACTTT
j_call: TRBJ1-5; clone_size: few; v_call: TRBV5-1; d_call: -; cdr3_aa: CASSLEGGNQPQHF; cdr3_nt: TGCGCCAGCAGCTTGGAAGGAGGCAATCAGCCCCAGCATTTT
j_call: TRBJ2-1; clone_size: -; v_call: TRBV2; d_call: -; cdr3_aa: CASSEQGGMLYEQFF; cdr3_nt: TGTGCCAGCAGTGAACAGGGTGGCATGCTTTACGAGCAGTTCTTC
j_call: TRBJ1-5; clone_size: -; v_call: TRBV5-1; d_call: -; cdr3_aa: CASRPDGIGQPQHF; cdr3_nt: TGCGCCAGCAGACCTGACGGGATTGGGCAGCCCCAGCATTTT
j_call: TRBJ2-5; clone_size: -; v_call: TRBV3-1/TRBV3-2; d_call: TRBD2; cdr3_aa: CASRAGGVETQYF; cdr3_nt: TGTGCCAGCAGGGCGGGGGGGGTAGAGACCCAGTACTTC
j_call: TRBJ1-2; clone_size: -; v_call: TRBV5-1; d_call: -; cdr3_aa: CASSLDGVLYGYTF; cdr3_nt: TGCGCCAGCAGCTTGGACGGGGTGTTATATGGCTACACCTTC
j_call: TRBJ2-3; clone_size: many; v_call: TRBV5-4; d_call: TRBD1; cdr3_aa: CASSDQTGSDTQYF; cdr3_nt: TGTGCCAGCAGCGACCAGACAGGGTCAGATACGCAGTATTTT
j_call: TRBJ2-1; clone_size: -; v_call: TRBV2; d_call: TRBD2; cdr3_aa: CASSGGGAVGEQFF; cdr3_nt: TGTGCCAGCAGTGGCGGGGGGGCCGTCGGTGAGCAGTTCTTC
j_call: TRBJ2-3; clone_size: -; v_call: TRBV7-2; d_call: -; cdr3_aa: CASSLFPAGLSTDTQYF; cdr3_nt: TGTGCCAGCAGCTTATTCCCCGCGGGGCTCAGCACAGATACGCAGTATTTT
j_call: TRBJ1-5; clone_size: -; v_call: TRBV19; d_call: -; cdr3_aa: CASNEQGRTQHF; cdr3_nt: TGTGCCAGTAATGAACAGGGTCGAACCCAGCATTTT
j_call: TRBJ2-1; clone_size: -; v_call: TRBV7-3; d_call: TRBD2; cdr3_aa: CASSSGTSGVDEQFF; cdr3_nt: TGTGCCAGCAGCTCCGGGACTAGCGGTGTCGATGAGCAGTTCTTC
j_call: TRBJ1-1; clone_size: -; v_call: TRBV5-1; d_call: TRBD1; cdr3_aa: CASSLEGAGQDGEAFF; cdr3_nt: TGCGCCAGCAGCTTGGAAGGGGCGGGACAGGATGGGGAAGCTTTCTTT
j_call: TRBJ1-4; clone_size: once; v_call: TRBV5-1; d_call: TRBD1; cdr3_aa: CASSSGQGGYEKLFF; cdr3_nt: TGCGCCAGCAGCTCCGGACAGGGGGGTTATGAAAAACTGTTTTTT
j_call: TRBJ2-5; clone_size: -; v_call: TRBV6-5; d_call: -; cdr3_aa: CATVSGFTETQYF; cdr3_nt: TGTGCCACCGTAAGCGGTTTTACTGAGACCCAGTACTTC
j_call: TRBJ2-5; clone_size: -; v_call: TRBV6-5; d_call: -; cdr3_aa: CASSPRGASGETQYF; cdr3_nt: TGTGCCAGCAGTCCCCGGGGGGCTAGCGGAGAGACCCAGTACTTC
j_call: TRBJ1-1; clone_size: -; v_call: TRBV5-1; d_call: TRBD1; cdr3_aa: CASSQRGTGGTEAFF; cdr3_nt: TGCGCCAGCAGCCAACGAGGGACAGGGGGCACTGAAGCTTTCTTT
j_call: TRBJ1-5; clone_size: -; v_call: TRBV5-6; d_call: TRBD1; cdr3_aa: CASSNYRGYQPQHF; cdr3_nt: TGTGCCAGCAGCAACTACAGGGGCTATCAGCCCCAGCATTTT
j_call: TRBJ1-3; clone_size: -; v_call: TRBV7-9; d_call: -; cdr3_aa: CASSLGGGGNTIYF; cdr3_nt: TGTGCCAGCAGCTTAGGAGGAGGAGGAAACACCATATATTTT
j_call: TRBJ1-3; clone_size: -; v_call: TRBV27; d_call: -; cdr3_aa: CASSLGRGPPGNTIYF; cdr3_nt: TGTGCCAGCAGTCTAGGCAGGGGCCCTCCGGGAAACACCATATATTTT
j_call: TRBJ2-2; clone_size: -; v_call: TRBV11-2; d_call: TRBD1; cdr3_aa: CASSPRDRGAGELFF; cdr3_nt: TGTGCCAGCAGCCCCCGGGACAGGGGGGCCGGGGAGCTGTTTTTT
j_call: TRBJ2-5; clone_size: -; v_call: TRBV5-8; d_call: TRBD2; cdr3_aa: CASSSGLAGRETQYF; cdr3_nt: TGTGCCAGCAGCTCGGGACTAGCGGGGAGGGAGACCCAGTACTTC
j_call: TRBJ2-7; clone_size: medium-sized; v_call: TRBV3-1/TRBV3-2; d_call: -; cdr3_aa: CASSQAQGGEQYF; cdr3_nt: TGTGCCAGCAGCCAGGCACAGGGCGGCGAGCAGTACTTC
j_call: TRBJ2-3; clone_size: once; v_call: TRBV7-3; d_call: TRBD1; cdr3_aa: CASSLIGTGGLDTQYF; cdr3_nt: TGTGCCAGCAGCTTAATAGGGACAGGGGGCTTGGATACGCAGTATTTT
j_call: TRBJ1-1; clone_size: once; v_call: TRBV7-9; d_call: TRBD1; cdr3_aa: CASSLDRVPGGNTEAFF; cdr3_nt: TGTGCCAGCAGCCTTGACAGGGTACCAGGGGGAAACACTGAAGCTTTCTTT
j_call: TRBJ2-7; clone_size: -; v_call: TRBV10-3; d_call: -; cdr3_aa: CAISGISSSEQYF; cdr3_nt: TGTGCCATCAGTGGAATCTCTAGTTCCGAGCAGTACTTC
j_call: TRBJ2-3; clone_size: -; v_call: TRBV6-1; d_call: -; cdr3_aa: CASSEWGRDTDTQYF; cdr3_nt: TGTGCCAGCAGTGAATGGGGCAGGGACACAGATACGCAGTATTTT
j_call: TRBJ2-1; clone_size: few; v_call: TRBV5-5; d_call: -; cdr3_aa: CASSYRFYNEQFF; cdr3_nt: TGTGCCAGCAGCTACAGGTTCTACAATGAGCAGTTCTTC
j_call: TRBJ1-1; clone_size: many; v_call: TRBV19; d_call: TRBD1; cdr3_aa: CATSGQGSSTEAFF; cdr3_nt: TGTGCCACCTCGGGACAGGGGTCAAGCACTGAAGCTTTCTTT
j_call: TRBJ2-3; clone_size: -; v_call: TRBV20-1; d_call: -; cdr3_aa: CSATRDTQYF; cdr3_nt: TGCAGTGCTACTAGAGATACGCAGTATTTT
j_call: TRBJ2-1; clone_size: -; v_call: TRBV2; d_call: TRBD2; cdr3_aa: CASNPASGGEVNEQFF; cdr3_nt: TGTGCCAGCAATCCGGCTAGCGGGGGGGAAGTCAATGAGCAGTTCTTC
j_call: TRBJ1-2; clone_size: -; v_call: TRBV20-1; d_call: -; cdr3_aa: CSAVGSYGYTF; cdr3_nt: TGCAGTGCTGTCGGGAGCTATGGCTACACCTTC
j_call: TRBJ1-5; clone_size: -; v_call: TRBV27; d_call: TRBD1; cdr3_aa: CASSSGLLLGGPGGNQPQHF; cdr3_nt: TGTGCCAGCAGTTCCGGCCTACTCCTAGGGGGCCCGGGCGGCAATCAGCCCCAGCATTTT
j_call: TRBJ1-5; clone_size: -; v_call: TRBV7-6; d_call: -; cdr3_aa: CASSPDSNQPQHF; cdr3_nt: TGTGCCAGCAGCCCCGACAGTAATCAGCCCCAGCATTTT
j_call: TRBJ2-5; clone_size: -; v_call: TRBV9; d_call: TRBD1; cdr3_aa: CASSVGDGTVEETQYF; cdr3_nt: TGTGCCAGCAGCGTAGGGGACGGGACAGTTGAAGAGACCCAGTACTTC
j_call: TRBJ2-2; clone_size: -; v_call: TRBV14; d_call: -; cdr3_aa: CASSQDLARATGELFF; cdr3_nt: TGTGCCAGCAGCCAAGATTTGGCGAGGGCCACCGGGGAGCTGTTTTTT
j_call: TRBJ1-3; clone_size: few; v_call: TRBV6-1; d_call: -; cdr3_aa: CASSESPGGTGNTIYF; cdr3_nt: TGTGCCAGCAGTGAATCCCCGGGGGGAACTGGAAACACCATATATTTT
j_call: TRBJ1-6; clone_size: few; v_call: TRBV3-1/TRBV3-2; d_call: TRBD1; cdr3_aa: CASSHLYPGQGGSLHF; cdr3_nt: TGTGCCAGCAGCCACCTCTATCCGGGACAGGGAGGATCCCTCCACTTT
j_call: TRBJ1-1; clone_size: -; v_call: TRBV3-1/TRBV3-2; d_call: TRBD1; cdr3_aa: CASSSRTGWTEAFF; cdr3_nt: TGTGCCAGCAGCTCCCGGACAGGTTGGACTGAAGCTTTCTTT
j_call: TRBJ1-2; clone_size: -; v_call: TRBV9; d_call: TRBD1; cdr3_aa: CASSVAAGQGIYGYTF; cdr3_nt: TGTGCCAGCAGCGTAGCTGCGGGACAGGGAATCTATGGCTACACCTTC
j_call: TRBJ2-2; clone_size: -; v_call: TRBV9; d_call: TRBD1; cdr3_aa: CASSVGTGYTGELFF; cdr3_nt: TGTGCCAGCAGCGTCGGGACAGGGTACACCGGGGAGCTGTTTTTT
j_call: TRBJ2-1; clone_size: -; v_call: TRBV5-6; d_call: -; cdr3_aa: CASSLHGQTFWNEQFF; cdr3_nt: TGTGCCAGCAGCTTGCACGGACAGACTTTTTGGAATGAGCAGTTCTTC
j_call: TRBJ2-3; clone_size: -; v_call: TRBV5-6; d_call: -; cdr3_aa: CASSFGGHSTDTQYF; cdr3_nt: TGTGCCAGCAGCTTTGGGGGACATTCCACAGATACGCAGTATTTT
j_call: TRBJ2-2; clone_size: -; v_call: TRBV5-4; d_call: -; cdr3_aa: CASSLVASTGELFF; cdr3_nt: TGTGCCAGCAGCTTGGTGGCCTCCACCGGGGAGCTGTTTTTT
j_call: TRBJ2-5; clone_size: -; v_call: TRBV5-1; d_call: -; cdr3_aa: CASSPPTKTQYF; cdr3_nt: TGCGCCAGCAGCCCACCTACGAAGACCCAGTACTTC
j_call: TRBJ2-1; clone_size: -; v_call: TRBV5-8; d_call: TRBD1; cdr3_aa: CASSTITGDEQFF; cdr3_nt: TGTGCCAGCAGCACCATTACAGGGGATGAGCAGTTCTTC
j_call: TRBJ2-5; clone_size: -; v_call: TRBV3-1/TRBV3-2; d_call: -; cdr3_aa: CASSQRGPETQYF; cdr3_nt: TGTGCCAGCAGCCAAAGAGGTCCGGAGACCCAGTACTTC
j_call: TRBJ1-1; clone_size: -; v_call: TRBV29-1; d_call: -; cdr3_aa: CSVEPVNLEAFF; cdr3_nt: TGCAGCGTTGAACCAGTTAACCTTGAAGCTTTCTTT
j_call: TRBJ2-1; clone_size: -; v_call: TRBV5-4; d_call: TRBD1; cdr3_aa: CASSLRGQGSYNEQFF; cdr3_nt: TGTGCCAGCAGCTTAAGGGGACAGGGGTCCTACAATGAGCAGTTCTTC